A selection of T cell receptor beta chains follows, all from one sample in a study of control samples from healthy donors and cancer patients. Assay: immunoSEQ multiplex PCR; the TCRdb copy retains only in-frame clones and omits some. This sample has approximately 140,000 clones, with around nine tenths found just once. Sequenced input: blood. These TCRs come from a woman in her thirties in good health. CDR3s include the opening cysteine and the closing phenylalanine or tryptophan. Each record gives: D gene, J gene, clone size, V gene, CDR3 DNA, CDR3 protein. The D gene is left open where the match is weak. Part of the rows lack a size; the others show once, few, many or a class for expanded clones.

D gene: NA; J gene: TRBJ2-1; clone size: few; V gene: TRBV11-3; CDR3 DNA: TGTGCCAGCAGCTTAGGGTGGGCAGGGGCACCTACCAATGAGCAGTTCTTC; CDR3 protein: CASSLGWAGAPTNEQFF
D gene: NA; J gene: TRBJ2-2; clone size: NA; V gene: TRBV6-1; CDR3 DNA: TGTGCCAGCAGTGACGGGACAAGGGTCACCGGGGAGCTGTTTTTT; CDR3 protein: CASSDGTRVTGELFF
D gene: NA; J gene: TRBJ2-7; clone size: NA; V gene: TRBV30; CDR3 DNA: TGTGCCTGGAGTACTGGCGGTGGGCAGTACTTC; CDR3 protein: CAWSTGGGQYF
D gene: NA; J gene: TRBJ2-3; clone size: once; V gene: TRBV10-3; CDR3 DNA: TGTGCCATCACGGATTCGGGGGTCGGAGATACGCAGTATTTT; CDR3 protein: CAITDSGVGDTQYF
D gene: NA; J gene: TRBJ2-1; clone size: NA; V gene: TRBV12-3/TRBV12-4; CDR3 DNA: TGTGCCAGCATGTCAGCGGGCAATGAGCAGTTCTTC; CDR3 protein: CASMSAGNEQFF
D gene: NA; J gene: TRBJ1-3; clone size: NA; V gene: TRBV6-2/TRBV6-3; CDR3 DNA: TGTGCCAGCAGTTACATCACGACGCATCCTGGAAACACCATATATTTT; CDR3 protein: CASSYITTHPGNTIYF
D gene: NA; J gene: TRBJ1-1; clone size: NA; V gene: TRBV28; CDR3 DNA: TGTGCCAGCAGTTCAAGAATTGAAGCTTTCTTT; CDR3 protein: CASSSRIEAFF
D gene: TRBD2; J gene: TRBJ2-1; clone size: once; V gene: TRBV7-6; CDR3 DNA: TGTGCCAGCAGCTTCAACCCGGTGGGACTAGCGGGAGGCGATGAGCAGTTCTTC; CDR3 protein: CASSFNPVGLAGGDEQFF
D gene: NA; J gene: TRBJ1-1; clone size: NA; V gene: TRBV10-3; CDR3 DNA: TGTGCCATCAGGTCGCCCGAGGTGAACACTGAAGCTTTCTTT; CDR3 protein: CAIRSPEVNTEAFF
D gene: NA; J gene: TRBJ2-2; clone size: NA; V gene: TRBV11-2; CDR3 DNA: TGTGCCAGCAGCTTCCGACAGTTAGCCGGGGAGCTGTTTTTT; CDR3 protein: CASSFRQLAGELFF